A selection of T cell receptor beta chains follows, all from one sample in a study of T cell changes during pregnancy in multiple sclerosis. TCRdb's table, derived via immunoSEQ multiplex PCR, lists solely in-frame clones and lacks some. The data hold 46,000 or so clones, with 80% to 95% observed a single time. The sample here was CD8+ T cells from peripheral blood mononuclear cells, taken after pregnancy. These receptors all come from a female donor with multiple sclerosis, enrolled in a pregnancy study. Both conserved end residues are part of each CDR3. Each record gives: V gene, CDR3 length, D gene, clone size, J gene, CDR3 protein, CDR3 DNA. The D gene is left open where the match is weak. Rows give clone size only sometimes, using once, few, many, or a class for an expanded clone.

>TRBV7-3|16|TRBD2|-|TRBJ2-3
CASSLGWTSLTDTQYF
TGTGCCAGCAGCCTCGGCTGGACTAGCCTCACAGATACGCAGTATTTT
>TRBV6-6|15|-|-|TRBJ1-2
CASSPWDTSAFGYTF
TGTGCCAGCAGTCCATGGGACACCTCCGCCTTTGGCTACACCTTC
>TRBV28|14|-|-|TRBJ2-7
CASSPTGLLYEQYF
TGTGCCAGCAGTCCGACGGGACTCCTCTACGAGCAGTACTTC
>TRBV6-5|14|TRBD1|once|TRBJ1-1
CASSTGGSLAEAFF
TGTGCCAGCAGTACAGGGGGCTCGTTGGCTGAAGCTTTCTTT
>TRBV7-9|15|-|-|TRBJ1-2
CASSLAQEQNYGYTF
TGTGCCAGCAGCTTAGCGCAAGAACAGAACTATGGCTACACCTTC
>TRBV27|17|-|-|TRBJ2-1
CASSLSGVWAAYNEQFF
TGTGCCAGCAGTTTATCCGGGGTGTGGGCAGCTTACAATGAGCAGTTCTTC
>TRBV18|16|-|-|TRBJ2-1
CASSPYPGESHNEQFF
TGTGCCAGCTCACCTTATCCGGGGGAATCACACAATGAGCAGTTCTTC
>TRBV11-2|14|TRBD1|-|TRBJ2-3
CASGRTGGTDTQYF
TGTGCCAGCGGAAGGACAGGGGGCACAGATACGCAGTATTTT
>TRBV20-1|11|-|-|TRBJ1-2
CSAQQGPGYTF
TGCAGTGCCCAACAGGGTCCGGGCTACACCTTC
>TRBV10-3|16|TRBD1|few|TRBJ2-7
CAISFVPGTGQDEQYF
TGTGCCATCAGTTTTGTGCCCGGGACAGGGCAAGACGAGCAGTACTTC
>TRBV7-9|12|-|once|TRBJ1-1
CASRGQNTEAFF
TGTGCCAGCCGAGGCCAGAACACTGAAGCTTTCTTT
>TRBV6-5|14|TRBD1|-|TRBJ2-7
CASSSTGGSYEQYF
TGTGCCAGCAGTTCGACAGGGGGCTCTTACGAGCAGTACTTC
>TRBV18|13|TRBD1|-|TRBJ2-1
CASSRGQGNEQFF
TGTGCCAGCTCCCGCGGACAGGGGAATGAGCAGTTCTTC
>TRBV27|15|-|-|TRBJ2-1
CASSFRGSWNNEQFF
TGTGCCAGCAGTTTCCGGGGGAGCTGGAACAATGAGCAGTTCTTC
>TRBV5-6|14|TRBD2|-|TRBJ2-7
CASSPAGVLYEQYF
TGTGCCAGCAGCCCCGCGGGGGTACTCTACGAGCAGTACTTC
>TRBV10-3|14|-|-|TRBJ2-5
CAISESTGGETQYF
TGTGCCATCAGTGAGTCCACAGGAGGGGAGACCCAGTACTTC
>TRBV28|13|-|-|TRBJ2-7
CASSFGSIYEQYF
TGTGCCAGCAGTTTCGGGAGTATCTACGAGCAGTACTTC
>TRBV4-2|15|TRBD1|-|TRBJ1-1
CASSPETGSNTEAFF
TGTGCCAGCAGCCCAGAGACAGGGTCGAACACTGAAGCTTTCTTT
>TRBV7-3|16|TRBD2|-|TRBJ2-3
CASSLRSGRATDTQYF
TGTGCCAGCAGCTTAAGGAGCGGGAGGGCTACAGATACGCAGTATTTT
>TRBV5-4|18|-|-|TRBJ1-3
CASSLAPTTRPSGNTIYF
TGTGCCAGCAGCTTGGCCCCAACGACACGTCCCTCTGGAAACACCATATATTTT
>TRBV30|14|-|-|TRBJ1-1
CAWMELGGATEAFF
TGTGCCTGGATGGAACTAGGGGGGGCCACTGAAGCTTTCTTT
>TRBV18|13|-|-|TRBJ2-5
CASSPYRQETQYF
TGTGCCAGCTCACCATACAGGCAAGAGACCCAGTACTTC
>TRBV12-1|14|-|-|TRBJ2-7
CASNYSGSSYEQYF
TGTGCCAGCAACTATAGCGGGAGCTCCTACGAGCAGTACTTC
>TRBV7-9|15|-|-|TRBJ2-2
CASSSYRARMGELFF
TGTGCCAGCAGCTCCTACAGGGCTCGGATGGGGGAGCTGTTTTTT
>TRBV5-4|12|TRBD1|once|TRBJ2-2
CASRTGSGELFF
TGTGCCAGCAGGACAGGGTCCGGGGAGCTGTTTTTT
>TRBV10-1|14|-|once|TRBJ2-7
CASSEKGQPYEQYF
TGCGCCAGCAGTGAGAAGGGGCAGCCCTACGAGCAGTACTTC
>TRBV4-3|18|TRBD2|-|TRBJ2-2
CASSQGSQLAGNTGELFF
TGCGCCAGCAGCCAAGGCTCCCAACTAGCGGGGAACACCGGGGAGCTGTTTTTT
>TRBV7-9|15|TRBD1|-|TRBJ1-4
CASSIRDRPNEKLFF
TGTGCCAGCAGCATAAGGGACAGACCTAATGAAAAACTGTTTTTT